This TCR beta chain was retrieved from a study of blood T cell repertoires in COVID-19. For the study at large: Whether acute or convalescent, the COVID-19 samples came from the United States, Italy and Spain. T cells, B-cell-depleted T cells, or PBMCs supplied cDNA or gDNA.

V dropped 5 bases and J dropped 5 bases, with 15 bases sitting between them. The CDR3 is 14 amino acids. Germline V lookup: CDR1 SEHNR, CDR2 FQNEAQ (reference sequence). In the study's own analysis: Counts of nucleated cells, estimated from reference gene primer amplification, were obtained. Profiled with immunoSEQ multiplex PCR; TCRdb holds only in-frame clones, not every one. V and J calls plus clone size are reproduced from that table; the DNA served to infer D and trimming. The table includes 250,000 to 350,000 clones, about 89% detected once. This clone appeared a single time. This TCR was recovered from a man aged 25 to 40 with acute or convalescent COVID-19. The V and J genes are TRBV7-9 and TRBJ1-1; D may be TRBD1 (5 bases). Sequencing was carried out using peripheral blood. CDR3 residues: CASSPGWGGTEAFF. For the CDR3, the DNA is TGTGCCAGCAGCCCCGGGTGGGGGGGGACTGAAGCTTTCTTT.